The T cell receptor beta chain under discussion was sequenced for a study of T cell responses to AZD1222 COVID-19 vaccine (dated by TCRdb to about 2021). Describing the broader study: AZD1222 recipients given second doses at about 4 weeks or at about 12 weeks were pooled, since spike-specific TCR depth and breadth were not found to differ between the two schedules. TCR sequencing was performed for 230 to 250 trial participants, of whom about 200 were given two doses of AZD1222 and around 26 were given two doses of MenACWY control vaccine. Trial participants were enrolled by age into 18-55, 56-69 and 70-plus year subgroups, with approximately 150, 28 and 58 TCR-sequenced participants respectively.

The CDR3 regions of human TCRbeta chains were analyzed by immunosequencing. The original pipeline was this. Repertoire TCRs were matched against a reference library of SARS-CoV-2-specific TCRs generated with the MIRA antigen-specificity platform. Breadth meant the fraction of unique TCRs that were SARS-CoV-2-associated, whereas depth meant the fraction of total T cells that were SARS-CoV-2-associated. Using the MIRA data, every spike-specific TCR was mapped to the spike region that the TCR reacted to and assigned to either a CD4 or a CD8 class. Log10-transformed breadth and depth values were compared by one-way ANOVA with Sidak's multiple comparisons tests. TCRdb limited this immuneACCESS table to in-frame rearrangements with V and J called. A share of clones is missing; checked studies link under half to unresolved V genes, and the rest is unexplained. The V and J calls and clone size are taken from that table; D and trimming were inferred from the DNA. The sample data list 87,000 or so clones, and 85% to 90% of these were observed just once. Clones ranked in the top ten supply about 8% of the sample.

General findings and caveats noted by the study authors: Epitopes outside the regions mutated in the B.1.351 and B.1.1.7 variants were reportedly recognized by nearly half of the unique spike-specific TCRs. Spike-specific TCR breadth and depth rose significantly after two AZD1222 doses compared with day 0 and with MenACWY recipients. Conclusions about previously exposed vaccinees were limited because only six AZD1222 recipients were SARS-CoV-2 seropositive at baseline. Vaccine-associated CD4 TCRs spanned the whole spike protein, with dominant responses in regions 160-218 and 743-854. Participants were mostly white British, with more females than males. The authors suggested clonal diversity may have been underestimated. The 56-69-year group was small, and its depth increase did not reach significance, likely because of low power. Because no samples from the day 14 peak response were available, repertoires could be characterized only after the peak T cell response.

Reading the label with the study, this specimen's time point is: baseline before first vaccination. Vaccinee samples were obtained from the UK trials COV001 and COV002, which included a single-blind randomized controlled phase 2/3 trial of AZD1222 (ChAdOx1 nCoV-19) in healthy adults. For TCRbeta chain sequencing, PBMC samples were collected from trial participants at day 0 and at day 28 after the second dose. Looking up the germline V gene yields CDR1 KGHDR and CDR2 SFDVKD. V ends up 0 bases short and J 1 base short, with an unmatched junction base count of 8. From cysteine to phenylalanine, the CDR3 is 20 amino acids long. Kept here is only the CDR3 DNA, which spans 60 bases and is read in frame from base 1. About this clone itself: It has no known antigen specificity. No base-level quality is on record; no much larger clone is a single base apart.

This receptor was identified in an adult in good health. The V and J segments used are TRBV24-1 and TRBJ2-1, with 13 bases matching TRBD2. The sequencing used peripheral blood, collected on day 0 of AZD1222 vaccination. DNA sequence: TGTGCCACCAGTGATTTGGCGACTAGCGGGGGGCCTTCATCCTACAATGAGCAGTTCTTC. Its translation reads: CATSDLATSGGPSSYNEQFF.